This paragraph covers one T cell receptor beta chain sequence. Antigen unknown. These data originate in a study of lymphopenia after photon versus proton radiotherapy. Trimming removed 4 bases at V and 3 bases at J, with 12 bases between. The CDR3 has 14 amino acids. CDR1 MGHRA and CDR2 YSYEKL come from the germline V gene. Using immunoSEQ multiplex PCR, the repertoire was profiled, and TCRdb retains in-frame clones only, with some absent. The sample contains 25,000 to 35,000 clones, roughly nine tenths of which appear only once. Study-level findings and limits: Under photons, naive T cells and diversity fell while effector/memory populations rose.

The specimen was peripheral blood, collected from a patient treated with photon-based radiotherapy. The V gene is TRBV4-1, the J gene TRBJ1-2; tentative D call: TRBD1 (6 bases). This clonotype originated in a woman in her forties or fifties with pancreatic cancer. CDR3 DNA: TGCGCCAGCAGCCCCATACAGGGAGACTATGGCTACACCTTC. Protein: CASSPIQGDYGYTF.